The 15 T cell receptor beta chains presented below share a single source sample, sequenced in a study of blood T cell repertoires in COVID-19. Using immunoSEQ multiplex PCR, the repertoire was profiled, and TCRdb retains in-frame clones only, with some absent. The sample includes about 120,000 clones, almost 70% seen only once; the top ten take roughly 2%. The sample consisted of peripheral blood. The receptor set was obtained from a woman between 65 and 79 years old with acute or convalescent COVID-19.

V gene TRBV28 combines with J gene TRBJ2-5, with D perhaps TRBD1 (6 bases). The CDR3 is 15 amino acids. Trimming left V 4 bases short and J 1 base short, with 13 bases between. CDR1 and CDR2 (germline): MDHEN, SYDVKM. The CDR3 region has the DNA TGTGCCAGCAGTTCACAGGGCAGGGTCCAAGAGACCCAGTACTTC. It is translated as CASSSQGRVQETQYF. The full variable domain, rest sourced from reference TRBV28 and TRBJ2-5, is DVKVTQSSRYLVKRTGEKVFLECVQDMDHENMFWYRQDPGLGLRLIYFSYDVKMKEKGDIPEGYSVSREKKERFSLILESASTNQTSMYLCASSSQGRVQETQYFGPGTRLLVL.

The chain employs TRBV7-2 and TRBJ2-3; 10 nucleotides agree with TRBD2. The CDR3 runs 15 residues. The germline V gene has CDR1 SGHTA and CDR2 FQGNSA. Losses at the gene ends were 1 base for V and 6 bases for J; bases not matched to a gene: 4. CDR3 sequence: CASSLGLAGVDTQYF. The CDR3 coding sequence is TGTGCCAGCAGCTTAGGGCTAGCGGGAGTGGATACGCAGTATTTT.

The chain has TRBV18 and TRBJ2-5; perhaps TRBD1 as D (6 bases). The CDR3 totals 14 residues. V lost 3 bases to trimming and J lost 3 bases, with 11 bases between them. Germline V gene data show CDR1 as KGHSH and CDR2 as LQKENI. The CDR3 sequence: CASSPPRTEETQYF. The CDR3 bases are TGTGCCAGCTCACCTCCCCGGACAGAAGAGACCCAGTACTTC.

J is TRBJ2-2 and V is TRBV5-1; maybe TRBD1 (5 bases). V was pared by 0 bases and J by 8 bases, with 11 bases between. The CDR3 extends over 14 amino acids. Germline CDR1 SGHRS, CDR2 YFSETQ. In DNA form, the CDR3 reads TGCGCCAGCAGCTTGGGACCAGGGAAAGGGGAGCTGTTTTTT. This sequence encodes CASSLGPGKGELFF. Filled out from reference TRBV5-1 and TRBJ2-2, the complete variable domain reads KAGVTQTPRYLIKTRGQQVTLSCSPISGHRSVSWYQQTPGQGLQFLFEYFSETQRNKGNFPGRFSGRQFSNSRSEMNVSTLELGDSALYLCASSLGPGKGELFFGEGSRLTVL.

The chain has TRBV5-1 and TRBJ2-7; 9 bases are a match to TRBD1. CDR3 length: 14 amino acids. V was pared by 4 bases and J by 4 bases, with 6 bases of the junction left unmatched. Germline V gene lookup returns CDR1 SGHRS and CDR2 YFSETQ. The CDR3 DNA sequence: TGCGCCAGCAGCGCAGGGACAGGGACTTACGAGCAGTACTTC. Its translation is CASSAGTGTYEQYF.

The chain carries TRBV27 and TRBJ1-1; D might be TRBD1 (6 bases). V dropped 6 bases and J dropped 4 bases, with 12 bases sitting between them. The CDR3 contains 13 residues. Germline CDR1 and CDR2: MNHEY and SMNVEV (reference sequence). The CDR3 here is CASSYRDVTEAFF. The CDR3 DNA is TGTGCCAGCAGCTACAGGGATGTCACTGAAGCTTTCTTT.

The chain carries TRBV18 and TRBJ2-1, with a possible D match to TRBD1 (6 bases). The germline CDR1 and CDR2 sequences are KGHSH and LQKENI. Deletions cut 6 bases from V and 13 bases from J, with 13 bases between. This CDR3 is built from 11 residues. CDR3 in amino acids: CASSRQDLQFF. For the CDR3, the DNA is TGTGCCAGCTCGCGACAGGATCTACAGTTCTTC.

The rearrangement joins TRBV7-8 to TRBJ1-2; D is ambiguous. The ends were cut back, 3 bases at V and 4 bases at J, with 18 bases in the middle. The germline CDR1 and CDR2 sequences are SGHVS and FQNEAQ. The CDR3 is made up of 16 amino acids. The CDR3 DNA follows: TGTGCCAGCAGCTTGACCGGGAGCCGGACGGGCTATGGCTACACCTTC. Protein product: CASSLTGSRTGYGYTF. Looking up the rest from reference TRBV7-8 and TRBJ1-2 gives the full variable domain: GAGVSQSPRYKVAKRGQDVALRCDPISGHVSLFWYQQALGQGPEFLTYFQNEAQLDKSGLPSDRFFAERPEGSVSTLKIQRTQQEDSAVYLCASSLTGSRTGYGYTFGSGTRLTVV.

The chain is built from TRBV5-1 and TRBJ2-4; TRBD1 matches at 7 bases. Germline V gives CDR1 SGHRS, CDR2 YFSETQ. This CDR3 has 13 amino acids. V trimming: 2 bases; J trimming: 7 bases; junction bases outside the gene matches: 3. CDR3 residues: CASSFEQGNIQYF. As DNA, the CDR3 is TGCGCCAGCAGCTTCGAACAGGGGAACATTCAGTACTTC.

This clone was detected only a few times. V usage is TRBV3-1 (or the pseudogene TRBV3-2) and J usage is TRBJ1-2; 8 bases match TRBD1. Germline V lookup: CDR1 LGHDT, CDR2 YNNKEL (reference sequence). The J segment lost 4 bases and the V segment lost 1 base, leaving 8 bases of the junction unmatched. The CDR3 is 16 amino acids. CDR3 nucleotide sequence: TGTGCCAGCAGCCAAGGATCACCCGGGACAGGCTATGGCTACACCTTC. Its protein product is CASSQGSPGTGYGYTF.

Only a few counts were recorded for this clone. The chain is built from TRBV5-1 and TRBJ1-6, with 7 bases fitting TRBD1. V lost 0 bases and J lost 9; bases outside the gene matches: 6. This CDR3 region has 15 residues. Germline V gene data show CDR1 as SGHRS and CDR2 as YFSETQ. The CDR3 sequence is CASSLGGTESSPLHF. CDR3 DNA sequence: TGCGCCAGCAGCTTGGGGGGGACAGAGTCTTCACCCCTCCACTTT.

Worth noting for this clone: The DNA is omitted, as the CDR3 cannot be located on it reliably, and the CDR3 follows TCRdb's listing. This chain joins TRBV25-1 and TRBJ2-2; the tabulated D call, TRBD1, remains unverified against the DNA. The CDR3 length equals 15 residues, ends included. Germline-derived CDR1 and CDR2 are MGHDK and SYGVNS. This chain's CDR3 is CASDPGTVPPGSCFF.

The chain has TRBV7-9 and TRBJ1-1, with a possible D match to TRBD1 (6 bases). The CDR3 has 15 amino acids. V was shortened by 3 bases and J by 3 bases, with 14 bases between the two germline ends. Germline assignment: CDR1 SEHNR and CDR2 FQNEAQ (reference sequence). The CDR3 DNA reads TGTGCCAGCAGCTTGGACAGCCTTTTGGACACTGAAGCTTTCTTT. Its translation: CASSLDSLLDTEAFF.

This chain connects TRBV7-9 to TRBJ1-6; 10 bases are shared with TRBD1. The CDR3 loop spans 15 amino acids. The germline CDR1 and CDR2 sequences are SEHNR and FQNEAQ (reference sequence). After removal of 5 bases from V and 12 bases from J, the junction contained 10 bases not matched to a gene. Written as DNA, the CDR3 is TGTGCCAGCAGCCCTGTCGGACAGGGGGATGGACCCCTCCACTTT. Protein product: CASSPVGQGDGPLHF.

This chain uses TRBV19 with TRBJ2-1; 8 bases align to TRBD2. Trimming cost V 4 bases and J 9 bases; bases outside gene matches: 5. Germline-derived CDR1 and CDR2 are LNHDA and SQIVND (reference sequence). The CDR3 is 13 amino acids. CDR3 coding DNA: TGTGCCAGTAGTAGGGGACTAGATGGTGAGCAGTTCTTC. Its protein is CASSRGLDGEQFF.